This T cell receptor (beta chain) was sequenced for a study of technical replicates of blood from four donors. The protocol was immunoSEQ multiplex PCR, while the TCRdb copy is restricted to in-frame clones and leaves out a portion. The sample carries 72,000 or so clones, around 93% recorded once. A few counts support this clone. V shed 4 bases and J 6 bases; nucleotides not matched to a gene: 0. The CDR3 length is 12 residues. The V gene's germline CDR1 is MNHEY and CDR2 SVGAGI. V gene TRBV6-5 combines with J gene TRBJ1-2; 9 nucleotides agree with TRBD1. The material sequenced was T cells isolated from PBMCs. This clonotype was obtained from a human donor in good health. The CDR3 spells CASSWTGDGYTF. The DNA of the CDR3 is TGTGCCAGCAGTTGGACAGGGGATGGCTACACCTTC.